This T cell receptor (beta chain) was obtained from a study of patients and donors after allogeneic stem cell transplantation. The CDR3 spans 13 residues. Trimming removed 1 base at V and 3 bases at J, with 3 bases between. Germline-derived CDR1 and CDR2 are MNHEY and SVGAGI. Each CDR3 protein is one row after TCRdb ran MiXCR on the RT-PCR reads. Of around 160,000 distinct CDR3 sequences in the sample, about 30% are singletons; the top ten hold about 3.3%. Sequenced input: blood, either unsorted or a sorted T cell fraction (not recorded which). This sequence was found in a human donor who was either an allogeneic HSCT recipient or a stem cell or donor lymphocyte infusion donor (not recorded which). It is not recorded whose cells these are; they may come from a transplant donor. J is TRBJ2-2 and V is TRBV6-5, with D hard to call. CDR3 region: CASSYLYTGELFF. The CDR3 region has the DNA TGTGCCAGCAGTTACTTGTACACCGGGGAGCTGTTTTTT.